Listed below are T cell receptor beta chains from one sample, sequenced in a study of graft-versus-host responses after intestinal transplantation. The antigens for these receptors are not known. The repertoire was sequenced with immunoSEQ multiplex PCR; TCRdb's copy has only in-frame clones and lacks some. The repertoire holds more than 65,000 clones, with about 88% as singletons. The sequencing used unstimulated CD4+ T cells sorted from spleen or lymph node cells, collected before intestinal transplant. These receptors were taken from a human donor who received an intestinal transplant. Each CDR3 is given with its conserved first and last residue. A D gene is named only where the DNA matches it firmly. Rows may omit the clone size; those that give it use once, few, many or a size class.

D	size	V	J	CDR3	DNA
.	.	TRBV12-2	TRBJ2-5	CASRLVPPEETQYF	TGTGCAAGTCGCCTGGTTCCACCAGAAGAGACCCAGTACTTC
TRBD2	.	TRBV4-1	TRBJ2-2	CASTSGTRAGELFF	TGCGCCAGCACCTCAGGGACTAGGGCCGGGGAGCTGTTTTTT
TRBD2	.	TRBV19	TRBJ2-5	CASSEVAGRGETQYF	TGTGCCAGTAGTGAGGTAGCGGGAAGGGGAGAGACCCAGTACTTC
TRBD1	once	TRBV30	TRBJ2-2	CAWSPWTGGETGELFF	TGTGCCTGGAGTCCCTGGACAGGGGGAGAAACCGGGGAGCTGTTTTTT
.	.	TRBV5-1	TRBJ1-1	CASSFQGIDTEAFF	TGCGCCAGCAGCTTTCAGGGTATTGACACTGAAGCTTTCTTT
TRBD1	.	TRBV14	TRBJ2-4	CASSQGLGTGLNIQYF	TGTGCCAGCAGCCAAGGGTTGGGGACAGGACTAAACATTCAGTACTTC
.	.	TRBV28	TRBJ2-7	CASSPSLYEQYF	TGTGCCAGCAGTCCCTCCCTCTACGAGCAGTACTTC
TRBD2	.	TRBV9	TRBJ2-5	CASSVVSGGIETQYF	TGTGCCAGCAGCGTAGTTAGCGGGGGGATAGAGACCCAGTACTTC
TRBD2	.	TRBV27	TRBJ2-5	CASSPLGPGGETQYF	TGTGCCAGCAGTCCCTTGGGTCCGGGAGGGGAGACCCAGTACTTC
.	.	TRBV10-3	TRBJ2-7	CAISGGYEQYF	TGTGCCATCAGTGGAGGGTACGAGCAGTACTTC
.	.	TRBV7-9	TRBJ1-4	CASSTWTATNEKLFF	TGTGCCAGCAGCACATGGACAGCAACTAATGAAAAACTGTTTTTT
.	.	TRBV6-1	TRBJ2-5	CASAPGHSGETQYF	TGTGCCAGCGCTCCGGGACACTCAGGAGAGACCCAGTACTTC
.	.	TRBV28	TRBJ2-2	CASRVGTLGTGELFF	TGTGCCAGCAGGGTAGGGACTCTTGGGACCGGGGAGCTGTTTTTT